Below are 27 T cell receptor beta chains sequenced from a single sample in a study of monozygotic twins with inflammatory bowel disease. TCRdb reprocessed the 5' RACE reads, with one entry per CDR3 protein and no DNA. Its listing shows 400,000 to 500,000 distinct CDR3 sequences. The material sequenced was blood. These receptors came from a human donor with ulcerative colitis or Crohn's disease, or a healthy co-twin of an affected twin (not recorded which).

This chain links TRBV3-1 with TRBJ2-3; TCRdb picks TRBD2, but there is no DNA to check that call. Germline assignment: CDR1 LGHDT and CDR2 YNNKEL (reference sequence). This CDR3 spans 15 amino acids. The CDR3 region is CASSLGGGRSDTQYF.

This chain links TRBV9 with TRBJ2-5; the TCRdb call, TRBD2, lacks DNA for checking. This CDR3 comprises 15 residues. Germline CDR1 is SGDLS and CDR2 is YYNGEE. CDR3 sequence: CASSVGLAGSETQYF.

The chain joins TRBV4-1 to TRBJ2-2; TCRdb lists TRBD1, though no DNA is available to test this call. There are 16 residues in the CDR3. Germline V gene data show CDR1 as MGHRA and CDR2 as YSYEKL. CDR3 sequence: CASSLLRVGDTGELFF.

J is TRBJ2-2 and V is TRBV7-2; TCRdb gives TRBD1 as the D gene, but with no DNA this cannot be confirmed. CDR3 length: 16 residues. Germline assignment: CDR1 SGHTA and CDR2 FQGNSA. CDR3 sequence reads: CASSLGGQGGKGELFF.

The chain carries TRBV20-1 and TRBJ2-1; TCRdb's D call, TRBD1, is unchecked because there is no DNA. Germline V gives CDR1 DFQATT, CDR2 SNEGSKA (reference sequence). This CDR3 contains 17 residues. CDR3 sequence: CSARGQGSRSSYNEQSF.

J is TRBJ2-3 and V is TRBV7-7; no DNA is available, so the TRBD2 call from TCRdb remains unchecked. The CDR3 extends over 15 amino acids. The germline CDR1 and CDR2 sequences are SSHAT and FNYEAQ (reference sequence). The CDR3 sequence: CASSLKAGGSYTQYF.

This sequence joins TRBV28 and TRBJ2-7; no DNA is available, so the TRBD2 call from TCRdb remains unchecked. The CDR3 has 18 amino acids. Germline V gives CDR1 MDHEN, CDR2 SYDVKM. The CDR3 region is CASSLPWASGRGSYEQYF.

The V and J genes are TRBV9 and TRBJ1-1; TCRdb reports TRBD1, a call that lacks DNA to check it against. The CDR3 length is 16 residues. The germline V gene encodes CDR1 SGDLS and CDR2 YYNGEE. CDR3 in amino acids: CASSGGLRSGDTEAFF.

The J gene is TRBJ2-7, the V gene TRBV5-1; as DNA is missing, the TRBD1 call by TCRdb cannot be tested. CDR3 length equals 13 residues. Germline V CDR1 and CDR2: SGHRS, YFSETQ. The CDR3 spells CASSGTGPYEQYF.

The V call is TRBV11-2, the J call TRBJ1-2. CDR3 length: 15 amino acids. Germline V lookup: CDR1 SGHAT, CDR2 FQNNGV. The CDR3 spells CASSDNKDGKYGYTF.

V and J are TRBV28 and TRBJ2-5. The CDR3 spans 15 residues. The germline V gene has CDR1 MDHEN and CDR2 SYDVKM. CDR3 residues: CASSPQIQPRETQYF.

The CDR3 here is CASSLLSGLQGEQFF. The chain employs TRBV7-9 and TRBJ2-1; the TRBD1 assignment by TCRdb is unverifiable without DNA. Germline-derived CDR1 and CDR2 are SEHNR and FQNEAQ (reference sequence). The CDR3 runs to 15 residues.

The chain combines TRBV20-1 with TRBJ2-2; as DNA is missing, the TRBD2 call by TCRdb cannot be tested. The CDR3 extends over 16 amino acids. Germline loops: CDR1 DFQATT, CDR2 SNEGSKA (reference sequence). The CDR3 is CSARSTSGRGSGELFF.

The V call is TRBV25-1, the J call TRBJ1-4. Germline-derived CDR1 and CDR2 are MGHDK and SYGVNS. This CDR3 is built from 12 residues. CDR3 amino acids: CASSGSAFSVFF. Using reference TRBV25-1 and TRBJ1-4 for the parts outside the CDR3, the full variable domain is EADIYQTPRYLVIGTGKKITLECSQTMGHDKMYWYQQDPGMELHLIHYSYGVNSTEKGDLSSESTVSRIRTEHFPLTLESARPSHTSQYLCASSGSAFSVFFGSGTQLSVL.

The rearrangement links TRBV25-1 to TRBJ2-7. The germline V gene encodes CDR1 MGHDK and CDR2 SYGVNS. The CDR3 runs to 13 residues. The CDR3 loop reads CASSEPQNYEQYF.

The chain uses TRBV9 and TRBJ2-7; without DNA, the TCRdb call of TRBD1 cannot be checked. The CDR3 runs 17 residues. From germline, CDR1 is SGDLS and CDR2 YYNGEE. The CDR3 loop is CASSVALQGSGGEEQYF.

This chain connects TRBV7-9 to TRBJ1-4. Per the germline V gene, CDR1 is SEHNR and CDR2 is FQNEAQ (reference sequence). The CDR3 contains 16 residues. The chain's CDR3 is CASSHTPADRSEKLFF.

This chain links TRBV20-1 with TRBJ2-7; TCRdb lists TRBD1, though no DNA is available to test this call. The germline V gene has CDR1 DFQATT and CDR2 SNEGSKA (reference sequence). This CDR3 spans 12 amino acids. CDR3: CSASRAVYEQYF.

J is TRBJ1-1 and V is TRBV18. Germline CDR1 is KGHSH and CDR2 is LQKENI. This CDR3 contains 14 residues. The CDR3 sequence: CASSPPLRYTEAFF.

This chain links TRBV5-1 with TRBJ2-5; the D call from TCRdb, TRBD1, cannot be confirmed without DNA. From germline, CDR1 is SGHRS and CDR2 YFSETQ. The CDR3 loop spans 15 amino acids. The CDR3 loop is CASSFSTGAGETQYF. Supplemented by reference TRBV5-1 and TRBJ2-5, the full variable domain reads KAGVTQTPRYLIKTRGQQVTLSCSPISGHRSVSWYQQTPGQGLQFLFEYFSETQRNKGNFPGRFSGRQFSNSRSEMNVSTLELGDSALYLCASSFSTGAGETQYFGPGTRLLVL.

This chain connects TRBV10-3 to TRBJ2-7; TCRdb gives TRBD2 as the D gene, but with no DNA this cannot be confirmed. The germline V gene has CDR1 ENHRY and CDR2 SYGVKD. This CDR3 has 15 amino acids. The CDR3 loop reads CAISESTSGAYEQYF.

The chain recombines TRBV24-1 with TRBJ1-2. Germline V gene sequence: CDR1 KGHDR, CDR2 SFDVKD. CDR3 length: 14 residues. CDR3 amino acids: CATSDRSRNYGYTF.

The chain carries TRBV6-2 or TRBV6-3 and TRBJ2-7; without DNA, the TCRdb call of TRBD1 cannot be checked. The CDR3 loop spans 15 amino acids. Germline V gene data show CDR1 as MNHEY and CDR2 as SVGEGT. CDR3: CASKISGQGKYEQYF.

The chain employs TRBV5-1 and TRBJ1-1; TCRdb lists TRBD1, though no DNA is available to test this call. Germline lookup yields CDR1 SGHRS and CDR2 YFSETQ. The CDR3 contains 16 residues. CDR3 region: CASSLRQGTRNTEAFF.

V gene TRBV5-1 combines with J gene TRBJ1-2; TCRdb proposes TRBD1, but this gene call is untestable without DNA. The CDR3 runs to 14 residues. Looked up from germline, CDR1 is SGHRS and CDR2 is YFSETQ. The CDR3 here is CASSSGQEGYGYTF.

The genes are TRBV18 and TRBJ2-3. The CDR3 covers 14 residues. Germline V gene data show CDR1 as KGHSH and CDR2 as LQKENI. This chain's CDR3 is CASSPPSVVDTQYF.

The chain links TRBV2 to TRBJ2-5; TCRdb's assignment of TRBD2 cannot be checked, as there is no DNA. Per germline, CDR1 SNHLY and CDR2 FYNNEI. The CDR3 runs to 15 residues. The CDR3 protein is CASRGRLAGEKTQYF.